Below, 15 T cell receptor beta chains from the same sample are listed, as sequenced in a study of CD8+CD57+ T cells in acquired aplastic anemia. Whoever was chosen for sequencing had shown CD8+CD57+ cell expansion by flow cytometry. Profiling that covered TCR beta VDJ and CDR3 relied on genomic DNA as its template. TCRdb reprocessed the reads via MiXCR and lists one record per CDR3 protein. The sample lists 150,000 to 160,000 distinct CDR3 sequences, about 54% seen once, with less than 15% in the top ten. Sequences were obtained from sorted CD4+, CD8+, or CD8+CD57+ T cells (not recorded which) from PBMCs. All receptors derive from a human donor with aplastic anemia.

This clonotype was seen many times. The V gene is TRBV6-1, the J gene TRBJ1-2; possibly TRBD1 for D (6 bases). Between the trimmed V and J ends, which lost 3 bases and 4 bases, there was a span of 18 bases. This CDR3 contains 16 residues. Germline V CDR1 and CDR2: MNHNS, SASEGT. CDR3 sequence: CASSDSYRVWGYGYTF. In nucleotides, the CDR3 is TGTGCCAGCAGTGATAGCTACAGGGTTTGGGGCTATGGCTACACCTTC.

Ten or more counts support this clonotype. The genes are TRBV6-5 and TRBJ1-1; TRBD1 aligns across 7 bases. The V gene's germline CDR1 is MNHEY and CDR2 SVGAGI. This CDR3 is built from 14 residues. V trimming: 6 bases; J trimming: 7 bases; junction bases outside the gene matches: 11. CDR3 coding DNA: TGTGCCAGCAGCCAAACAGGGGAAGGGGGTGAAGCTTTCTTT. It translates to CASSQTGEGGEAFF.

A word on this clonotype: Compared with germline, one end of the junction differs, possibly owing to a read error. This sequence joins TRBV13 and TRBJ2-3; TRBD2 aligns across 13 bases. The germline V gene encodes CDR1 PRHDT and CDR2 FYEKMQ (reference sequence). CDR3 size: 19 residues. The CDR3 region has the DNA TGTGCCAGCAGCGTCCCCTTCCAGACTAGCGGGGGGCCTACAGATACGCAGTACTTT. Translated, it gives CASSVPFQTSGGPTDTQYF.

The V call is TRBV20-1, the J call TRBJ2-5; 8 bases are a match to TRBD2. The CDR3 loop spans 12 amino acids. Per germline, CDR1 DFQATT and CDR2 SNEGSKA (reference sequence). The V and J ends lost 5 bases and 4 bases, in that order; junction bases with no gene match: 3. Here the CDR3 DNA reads TGCAGTGCTGTAACTAGCGGAGAGACCCAGTACTTC. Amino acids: CSAVTSGETQYF.

The CDR3 nucleotides read TGTGCCAGCAGCTTGGGACAGGGGAGTGGACCCCTCCACTTT. Residues: CASSLGQGSGPLHF. The chain carries TRBV5-4 and TRBJ1-6; 8 nucleotides align to TRBD1. The CDR3 covers 14 residues. J lost 12 bases, V lost 0 bases, and 5 bases had no gene match. The germline CDR1 and CDR2 sequences are SGHNT and YYREEE (reference sequence).

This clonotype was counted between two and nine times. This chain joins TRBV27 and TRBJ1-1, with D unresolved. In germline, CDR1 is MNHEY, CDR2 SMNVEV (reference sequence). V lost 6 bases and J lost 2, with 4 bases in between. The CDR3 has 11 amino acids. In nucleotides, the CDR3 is TGTGCCAGCAGACGAAACACTGAAGCTTTCTTT. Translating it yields CASRRNTEAFF.

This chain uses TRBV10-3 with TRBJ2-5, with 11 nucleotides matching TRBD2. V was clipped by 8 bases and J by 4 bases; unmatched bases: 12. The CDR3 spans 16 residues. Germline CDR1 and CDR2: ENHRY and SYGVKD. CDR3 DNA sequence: TGTGCCATCGCGGTTGGGCTTAGCGGGGGGGGAGAGACCCAGTACTTC. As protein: CAIAVGLSGGGETQYF.

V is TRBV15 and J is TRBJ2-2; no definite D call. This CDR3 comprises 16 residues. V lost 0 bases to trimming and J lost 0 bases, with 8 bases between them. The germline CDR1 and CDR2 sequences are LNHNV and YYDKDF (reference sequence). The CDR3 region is CATSRDGASNTGELFF. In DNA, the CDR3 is TGTGCCACCAGCAGAGATGGAGCCTCGAACACCGGGGAGCTGTTTTTT.

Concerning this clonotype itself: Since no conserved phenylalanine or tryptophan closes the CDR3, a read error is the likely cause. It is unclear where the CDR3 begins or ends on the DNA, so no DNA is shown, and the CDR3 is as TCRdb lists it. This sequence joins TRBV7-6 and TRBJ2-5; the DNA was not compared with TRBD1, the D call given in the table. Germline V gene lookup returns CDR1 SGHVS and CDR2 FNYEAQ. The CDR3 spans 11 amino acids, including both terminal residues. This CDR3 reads CASSSHDRPNY.

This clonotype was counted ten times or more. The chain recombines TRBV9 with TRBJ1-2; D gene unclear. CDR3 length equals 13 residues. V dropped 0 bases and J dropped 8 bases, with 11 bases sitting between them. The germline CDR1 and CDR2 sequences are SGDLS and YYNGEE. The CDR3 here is CASSVASQAGYTF. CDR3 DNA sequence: TGTGCCAGCAGCGTAGCAAGCCAAGCGGGCTACACCTTC.

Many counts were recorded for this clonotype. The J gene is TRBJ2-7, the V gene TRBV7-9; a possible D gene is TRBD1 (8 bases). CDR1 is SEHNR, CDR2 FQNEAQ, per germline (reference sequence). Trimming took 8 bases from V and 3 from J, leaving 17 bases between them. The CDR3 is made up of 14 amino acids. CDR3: CASGGGQAIYEQYF. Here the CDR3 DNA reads TGTGCCAGCGGGGGGGGACAGGCGATCTACGAGCAGTACTTC.

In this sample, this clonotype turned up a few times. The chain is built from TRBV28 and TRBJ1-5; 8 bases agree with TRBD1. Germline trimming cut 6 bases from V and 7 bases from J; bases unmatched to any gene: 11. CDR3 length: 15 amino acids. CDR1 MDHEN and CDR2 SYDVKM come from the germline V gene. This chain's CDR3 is CASRPTGTGLQPQHF. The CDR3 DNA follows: TGTGCCAGCAGACCAACCGGGACAGGCTTACAGCCCCAGCATTTT.

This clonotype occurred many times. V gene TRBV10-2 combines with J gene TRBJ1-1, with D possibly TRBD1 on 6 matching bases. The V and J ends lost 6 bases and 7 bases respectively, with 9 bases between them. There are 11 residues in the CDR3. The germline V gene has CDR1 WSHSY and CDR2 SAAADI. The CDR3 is CASRQGNEAFF. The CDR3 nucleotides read TGCGCCAGCAGACAGGGAAATGAAGCTTTCTTT.

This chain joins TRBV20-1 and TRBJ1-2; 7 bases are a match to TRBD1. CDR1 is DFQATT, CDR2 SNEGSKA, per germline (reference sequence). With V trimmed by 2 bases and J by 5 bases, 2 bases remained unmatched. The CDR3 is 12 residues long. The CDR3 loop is CSARSGQYGYTF. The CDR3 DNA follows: TGCAGTGCTAGATCGGGACAGTATGGCTACACCTTC.

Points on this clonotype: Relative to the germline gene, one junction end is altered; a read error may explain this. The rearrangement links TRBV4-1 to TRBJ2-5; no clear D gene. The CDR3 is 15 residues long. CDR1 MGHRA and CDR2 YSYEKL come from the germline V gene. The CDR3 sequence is CPSRQDRTPRETQYF. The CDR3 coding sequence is TGCCCCAGCAGACAAGATCGGACCCCTAGGGAGACCCAGTACTTC.